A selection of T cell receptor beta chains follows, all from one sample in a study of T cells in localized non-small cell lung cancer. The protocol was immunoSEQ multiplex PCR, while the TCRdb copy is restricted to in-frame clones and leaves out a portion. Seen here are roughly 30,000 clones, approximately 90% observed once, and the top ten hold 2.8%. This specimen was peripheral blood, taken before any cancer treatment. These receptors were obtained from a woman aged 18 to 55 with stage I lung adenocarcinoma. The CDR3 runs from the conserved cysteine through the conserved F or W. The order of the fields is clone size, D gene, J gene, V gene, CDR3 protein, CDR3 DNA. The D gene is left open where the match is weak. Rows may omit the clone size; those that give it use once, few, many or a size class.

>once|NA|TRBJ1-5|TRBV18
CASSLSYSNQPQHF
TGTGCCAGCTCACTATCCTATAGCAATCAGCCCCAGCATTTT
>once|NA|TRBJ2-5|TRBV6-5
CASSYESRKTQYF
TGTGCCAGCAGTTACGAATCTCGGAAGACCCAGTACTTC
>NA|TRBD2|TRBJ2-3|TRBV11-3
CASSSRTSGRTDTQYF
TGTGCCAGCAGCTCTAGGACTAGCGGGAGAACAGATACGCAGTATTTT
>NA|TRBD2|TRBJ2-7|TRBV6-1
CASTLGAGEAYEQYF
TGTGCCAGCACCCTGGGAGCGGGAGAGGCCTACGAGCAGTACTTC
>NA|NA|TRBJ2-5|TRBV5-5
CASSLGQAIQETQYF
TGTGCCAGCAGCTTGGGGCAGGCAATCCAAGAGACCCAGTACTTC
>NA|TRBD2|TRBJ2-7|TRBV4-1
CASSQVTSGSYEQYF
TGCGCCAGCAGCCAAGTGACGAGCGGGAGCTACGAGCAGTACTTC
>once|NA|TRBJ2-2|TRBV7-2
CASSDSSFTGELFF
TGTGCCAGCAGCGACAGTTCCTTCACCGGGGAGCTGTTTTTT
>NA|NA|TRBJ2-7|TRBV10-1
CASSPGTAYEQYF
TGCGCCAGCAGTCCCGGGACCGCTTACGAGCAGTACTTC
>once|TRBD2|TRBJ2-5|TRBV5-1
CASSSSPLAGSGQETQYF
TGCGCCAGCAGCTCCTCCCCACTAGCGGGATCGGGCCAAGAGACCCAGTACTTC
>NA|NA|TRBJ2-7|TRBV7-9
CASSSLRGPEQYF
TGTGCCAGCAGCTCCCTCCGGGGACCCGAGCAGTACTTC
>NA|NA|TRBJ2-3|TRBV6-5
CASSYRWEDTQYF
TGTGCCAGCAGTTATAGATGGGAGGATACGCAGTATTTT
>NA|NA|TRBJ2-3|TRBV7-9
CASSAGVSSTDTQYF
TGTGCCAGCAGCGCAGGGGTCTCAAGCACAGATACGCAGTATTTT
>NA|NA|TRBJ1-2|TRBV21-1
CASSKSPKALGGYTF
TGTGCCAGCAGCAAATCTCCCAAGGCGCTGGGGGGCTACACCTTC
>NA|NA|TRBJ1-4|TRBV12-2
CASRLIGQGRVKGEKLFF
TGTGCAAGTCGCTTAATCGGTCAGGGGAGGGTTAAGGGAGAAAAACTGTTTTTT
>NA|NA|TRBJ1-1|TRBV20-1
CSARSNTEAFF
TGCAGTGCTAGATCCAACACTGAAGCTTTCTTT
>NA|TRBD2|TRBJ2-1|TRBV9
CASSVFRDYLYNEQFF
TGTGCCAGCAGCGTATTTAGGGACTATCTCTACAATGAGCAGTTCTTC
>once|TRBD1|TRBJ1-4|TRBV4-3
CASSQGTQGVNEKLFF
TGCGCCAGCAGCCAAGGGACTCAGGGGGTTAATGAAAAACTGTTTTTT
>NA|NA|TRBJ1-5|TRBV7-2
CASSLQGGHSNQPQHF
TGTGCCAGCAGCTTACAGGGTGGCCATAGCAATCAGCCCCAGCATTTT
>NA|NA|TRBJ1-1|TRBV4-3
CASSQSPVRTEAFF
TGCGCCAGCAGCCAGAGCCCGGTAAGGACTGAAGCTTTCTTT
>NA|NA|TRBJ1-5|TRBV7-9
CASSPPSQVGPQHF
TGTGCCAGCAGCCCGCCTTCACAGGTTGGGCCCCAGCATTTT
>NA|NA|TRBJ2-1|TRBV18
CASSPDRDNEQFF
TGTGCCAGCTCACCGGACCGAGACAATGAGCAGTTCTTC
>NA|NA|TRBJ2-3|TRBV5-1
CASSPVWGSGDTQYF
TGCGCCAGCAGCCCCGTTTGGGGGAGCGGGGATACGCAGTATTTT
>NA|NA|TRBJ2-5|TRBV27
CASSPHLHSVGTQYF
TGTGCCAGCAGTCCGCACCTTCACTCCGTTGGGACCCAGTACTTC
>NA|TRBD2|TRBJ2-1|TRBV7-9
CASSSLTSGISYNEQFF
TGTGCCAGCAGCTCCTTGACTAGCGGGATCTCCTACAATGAGCAGTTCTTC
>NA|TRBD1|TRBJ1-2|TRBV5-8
CASSLWDTDRDGYTF
TGTGCCAGCAGCTTATGGGACACCGACAGGGATGGCTACACCTTC
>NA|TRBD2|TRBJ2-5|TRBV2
CASGRGQETQYF
TGTGCCAGCGGGAGGGGTCAAGAGACCCAGTACTTC
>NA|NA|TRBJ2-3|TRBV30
CAWLRGDTQYF
TGTGCCTGGTTGCGGGGAGATACGCAGTATTTT
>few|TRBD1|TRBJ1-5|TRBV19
CASSLQGGSNQPQHF
TGTGCCAGTAGTCTCCAGGGGGGGAGCAATCAGCCCCAGCATTTT
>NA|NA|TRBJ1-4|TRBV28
CASSTNEKLFF
TGTGCCTCTTCAACTAATGAAAAACTGTTTTTT